This T cell receptor beta chain was captured by sequencing in a study of blood T cells in healthy people across ages. The CDR3 is made up of 12 amino acids. The V end lost 5 bases, the J end lost 6 bases, and 9 bases lay between the germline ends. CDR1 is SEHNR and CDR2 is FQNEAQ in the germline V gene (reference sequence). It was with a sample-barcoded 5' primer and a J-beta primer mix that a second PCR of roughly 6 to 12 cycles was run. TCRdb ran MiXCR on the 5' RACE reads and lists one entry per CDR3 protein. The sample shows around 700,000 distinct CDR3 sequences, 25% of them seen only once. These data were likewise used in another study, on T cells of mothers and their children.

The sample consisted of blood. This clonotype originated in a boy under 18 in good health. The chain couples TRBV7-9 to TRBJ2-3; D call uncertain. This CDR3 is CASSGPEDTQYF. In DNA, the CDR3 is TGTGCCAGCAGCGGCCCAGAGGATACGCAGTATTTT.